This TCR beta chain is from a study of blood T cell repertoires in COVID-19 (dated by TCRdb to about 2020). Regarding the research as a whole: Samples covering the acute and convalescent phases of COVID-19 were provided by collaborators in the United States, Italy and Spain. The material from the prospective study consisted of cDNA or gDNA derived from T cells, B-cell-depleted T cells, or PBMCs. Subjects who had been exposed to COVID-19, were actively infected with it, or had recovered from it provided the deeply sampled blood TCRbeta repertoires that made up the dataset. The repertoires were released in a freely available public database meant as a resource for research on the immune response to SARS-CoV-2. Samples came from the ongoing ImmuneRACE study (first 160 participants) plus 1,254 subjects from 6 global collaborators. A de-identified subject ID, COVID-19 status, age in years and sex were almost always included in the sample metadata. HLA class I and class II types, where available, came from metadata supplied by the sample provider rather than from assay-based typing.

The immunoSEQ Assay, a bias-controlled multiplex PCR, was used to amplify TCRbeta CDR3 regions from genomic DNA. Under the source paper's analysis protocol: Nucleated cell counts per sample were estimated from amplification of reference gene primers within the assay. To quantify the absolute abundance of each unique TCRbeta CDR3 rearrangement, sequence reads were collapsed and filtered. For each sample, productive Simpson clonality was calculated as the square root of Simpson's diversity index over productive rearrangements. TCRdb carries this immuneACCESS record with in-frame sequences only. Its versions omit some clonotypes, under half of them owing to an unresolved V gene in the studies checked, with the rest unexplained. The DNA gave D and trimming, while V, J and clone size come from that table. For this sample the table gives more than 80,000 clones, of which approximately 86% were detected only once. The ten largest clones take up under 2% of the sample.

Study-level results and caveats: The amount of clinical and demographic metadata varied by source and participant and was provided uncurated.

About this clone itself: It has no known antigen specificity. No much larger clonotype is one base removed from it; base qualities were not supplied.

The collaborating institutions used their own protocols to collect whole blood in K2EDTA tubes. For TCRbeta analysis, collaborator samples were shipped as frozen whole blood, as isolated PBMCs, or as DNA extracted from either sample type. The CDR3 holds 18 amino acids from the cysteine to the phenylalanine. Only the CDR3 portion is preserved as DNA: 54 bases, with reading frame beginning at the first base. The germline V gene encodes CDR1 SGHDN and CDR2 FVKESK. V and J are truncated by 3 bases and 0 bases respectively, leaving an intervening sequence of 20 bases. The clonotype comes from an older man with acute or convalescent COVID-19. Sequencing input: peripheral blood. The chain joins TRBV14 to TRBJ1-1; matching of 6 bases hints at TRBD1 as the D gene. This receptor has the CDR3 CASSQSLARAGVNTEAFF. DNA sequence: TGTGCCAGCAGCCAGTCATTAGCGAGGGCAGGGGTGAACACTGAAGCTTTCTTT.